The 26 T cell receptor beta chains in this list originate from one sample, sequenced in a study of T-cell reconstitution after alpha-beta-depleted transplantation in children. For TCRbeta, the library was prepared with unique molecular identifiers. TCRdb reprocessed the PCR reads via MiXCR and lists one record per CDR3 protein. Of about 610,000 distinct CDR3 sequences detected, approximately 10% appear once; the ten largest clones hold less than 5%. The sample here was PBMCs from the stem cell graft donor, taken from the stem cell graft. These receptors were collected from a human donor who donated a stem cell graft to a child with acute myeloid leukemia.

This clonotype showed up just a few times. The genes are TRBV7-2 and TRBJ1-1; TRBD1 is a possible D gene (5 bases). CDR3 size: 18 residues. Germline V CDR1 and CDR2: SGHTA, FQGNSA. V was shortened by 5 bases and J by 5 bases, with 27 bases between the two germline ends. The CDR3 coding sequence is TGTGCCAGCAGCCCCCAGTACCCGACAGAGGGCGGCGGGACTGAAGCTTTCTTT. Its protein product is CASSPQYPTEGGGTEAFF. The complete variable domain, with remaining parts taken from reference TRBV7-2 and TRBJ1-1, reads GAGVSQSPSNKVTEKGKDVELRCDPISGHTALYWYRQSLGQGLEFLIYFQGNSAPDKSGLPSDRFSAERTGGSVSTLTIQRTQQEDSAVYLCASSPQYPTEGGGTEAFFGQGTRLTVV.

This clonotype was seen only a few times. The gene calls are TRBV2 and TRBJ2-5; 11 nucleotides match TRBD2. The CDR3 extends over 15 amino acids. CDR1 is SNHLY and CDR2 is FYNNEI in the germline V gene. V was clipped by 4 bases and J by 1 base; unmatched bases: 2. Written as DNA, the CDR3 is TGTGCCAGCAGTGGACTAGCGGGGACCCAAGAGACCCAGTACTTC. This encodes CASSGLAGTQETQYF.

The table lists this clonotype with many counts. The chain carries TRBV25-1 and TRBJ2-1, with D unclear. V was shortened by 3 bases and J by 0 bases, with 12 bases between the two germline ends. Germline V gene lookup returns CDR1 MGHDK and CDR2 SYGVNS. This CDR3 region has 16 residues. The CDR3 DNA is TGTGCCAGCAGTGATCACGGGCCGGGCTCCTACAATGAGCAGTTCTTC. Protein: CASSDHGPGSYNEQFF.

V gene TRBV28 combines with J gene TRBJ2-5; perhaps TRBD1 as D (5 bases). CDR1 is MDHEN and CDR2 is SYDVKM in the germline V gene. V gave up 3 bases and J gave up 1 base, with 12 bases separating them. This CDR3 region has 15 residues. CDR3 loop: CASSFRAGFQETQYF. The CDR3, as DNA: TGTGCCAGCAGTTTTAGAGCAGGGTTCCAAGAGACCCAGTACTTC.

In its sample, this clonotype was seen a few times. The chain links TRBV2 to TRBJ2-1, with D possibly called TRBD1 or TRBD2 (6 bases each). Germline V gives CDR1 SNHLY, CDR2 FYNNEI. Trimming removed 7 bases from V and 2 bases from J, with 18 bases in between. CDR3 length: 16 amino acids. The CDR3 region has the DNA TGTGCCAGCAAGGTTGAGGGGGGCACGCCCTACAATGAGCAGTTCTTC. Encoded protein: CASKVEGGTPYNEQFF.

The V gene is TRBV9, the J gene TRBJ2-5, with 15 nucleotides matching TRBD2. The V gene end was trimmed by 4 bases and the J gene end by 5 bases; junction bases not matched to a gene: 9. From germline, CDR1 is SGDLS and CDR2 YYNGEE. The CDR3 extends over 17 amino acids. The DNA for the CDR3 is TGTGCCAGCAGCATTGGACTAGCGGGAGGGCCCCAGGAGACCCAGTACTTC. It codes for CASSIGLAGGPQETQYF.

V usage is TRBV20-1 and J usage is TRBJ2-7; 12 nucleotides agree with TRBD2. Germline values: CDR1 DFQATT, CDR2 SNEGSKA (reference sequence). This CDR3 has 17 amino acids. The CDR3 region has the DNA TGCTGCGCCGCTCTGGCCTCTAGCGGGAGGGCCTTGGGGGGGCAGTACTTC. The encoded protein is CCAALASSGRALGGQYF.

The sample holds many counts of this clonotype. V and J are TRBV30 and TRBJ2-3, with 8 positions matching TRBD2. V lost 0 bases and J lost 5; bases outside the gene matches: 1. The CDR3 spans 13 residues. The germline V gene encodes CDR1 GTSNPN and CDR2 SVGIG (reference sequence). The CDR3 sequence: CAWSVGRGDTQYF. CDR3 DNA sequence: TGTGCCTGGAGTGTCGGGAGGGGAGATACGCAGTATTTT.

This clonotype has a handful of counts. This sequence joins TRBV29-1 and TRBJ2-5; the match to TRBD1 covers 8 bases. Germline trimming cut 4 bases from V and 5 bases from J; bases unmatched to any gene: 3. The CDR3 covers 12 residues. Germline loops: CDR1 SQVTM, CDR2 ANQGSEA. CDR3 residues: CSVGTGMETQYF. The CDR3 nucleotides are TGCAGCGTTGGGACAGGGATGGAGACCCAGTACTTC.

This clonotype was seen a handful of times. V is TRBV7-3 and J is TRBJ2-1; possibly TRBD2 for D (6 bases). The ends were cut back, 4 bases at V and 4 bases at J, with 14 bases in the middle. This CDR3 has 15 residues. Germline lookup yields CDR1 SGHTA and CDR2 FQGTGA. The CDR3 sequence is CASSSYSGVYNEQFF. DNA of the CDR3: TGTGCCAGCAGCTCCTATTCGGGAGTTTACAATGAGCAGTTCTTC.

This clonotype was recorded many times. The CDR3 reads CASSLPGLAVYEQYF. The CDR3 coding sequence is TGTGCCAGCAGTCTACCGGGACTAGCAGTATACGAGCAGTACTTC. This chain connects TRBV27 to TRBJ2-7; 9 bases fit TRBD2. The CDR3 runs 15 residues. The germline CDR1 and CDR2 sequences are MNHEY and SMNVEV (reference sequence). Unmatched junction bases numbered 9, after V lost 5 bases and J lost 4 bases.

This clonotype was seen repeatedly, ten times or more. The genes are TRBV2 and TRBJ2-7; D possibly matches TRBD1 or TRBD2 (5 bases each). The V and J ends lost 4 bases and 2 bases respectively, with 15 bases between them. Germline loops: CDR1 SNHLY, CDR2 FYNNEI. The CDR3 has 15 amino acids. CDR3 amino acids: CASSAWGSRTYEQYF. The CDR3, as DNA: TGTGCCAGCAGTGCCTGGGGGAGTAGAACCTACGAGCAGTACTTC.

This clonotype has just a few counts. This chain uses TRBV10-3 with TRBJ2-6, with 8 bases lining up with TRBD1. Germline CDR1 reads ENHRY; CDR2 reads SYGVKD. The length of the CDR3 is 15 residues. The ends lost 9 bases at V and 0 bases at J; junction bases unmatched: 4. The CDR3 sequence is CAMSQGVSGANVLTF. The CDR3 coding sequence is TGTGCCATGTCACAGGGGGTCTCTGGGGCCAACGTCCTGACTTTC.

In this sample, this clonotype turned up many times. The chain couples TRBV20-1 to TRBJ2-1; 8 positions agree with TRBD2. Germline loops: CDR1 DFQATT, CDR2 SNEGSKA (reference sequence). The CDR3 runs to 14 residues. Germline trimming cut 5 bases from V and 9 bases from J; bases unmatched to any gene: 12. The CDR3 region has the DNA TGCAGTGCTCGGGAGCGGGAGAAGAGGATTGAGCAGTTCTTC. Translation: CSAREREKRIEQFF.

This clonotype was detected ten times or more. The chain links TRBV7-2 to TRBJ2-7, with 12 bases identical to TRBD2. The trim removed 7 bases at V and 2 bases at J, leaving 3 bases unmatched. Germline V gene data show CDR1 as SGHTA and CDR2 as FQGNSA. The CDR3 loop spans 14 amino acids. CDR3 protein: CASKPSGRAYEQYF. The CDR3 DNA is TGTGCCAGCAAACCTAGCGGGAGGGCCTACGAGCAGTACTTC.

This clonotype was observed at least ten times. The chain uses TRBV7-9 and TRBJ1-4, with 10 bases fitting TRBD1. Germline trimming cut 4 bases from V and 3 bases from J; bases unmatched to any gene: 8. Germline-derived CDR1 and CDR2 are SEHNR and FQNEAQ (reference sequence). The CDR3 runs 17 residues. The CDR3 reads CASSYRTGGLSNEKLFF. In DNA, the CDR3 is TGTGCCAGCAGCTACCGGACAGGGGGATTGTCTAATGAAAAACTGTTTTTT. The full variable domain, its missing parts supplied by reference TRBV7-9 and TRBJ1-4, is DTGVSQNPRHKITKRGQNVTFRCDPISEHNRLYWYRQTLGQGPEFLTYFQNEAQLEKSRLLSDRFSAERPKGSFSTLEIQRTEQGDSAMYLCASSYRTGGLSNEKLFFGSGTQLSVL.

This clonotype was counted between two and nine times. This chain links TRBV30 with TRBJ2-7, with TRBD2 identical over 13 bases. Germline V gene sequence: CDR1 GTSNPN, CDR2 SVGIG (reference sequence). Losses at the gene ends were 2 bases for V and 1 base for J; bases not matched to a gene: 5. The CDR3 has 16 amino acids. For the CDR3, the DNA is TGTGCCTGGAGTCAGACGGGACTAGCGGGATCCTACGAGCAGTACTTC. Translation: CAWSQTGLAGSYEQYF.

There are a few counts of this clonotype. J is TRBJ2-3 and V is TRBV4-2; D unclear. CDR1 and CDR2 from the germline V gene are LGHNA and YNFKEQ. Trimming removed 5 bases at V and 0 bases at J, with 15 bases between. This CDR3 contains 16 residues. CDR3 sequence reads: CASSVLASISTDTQYF. The DNA of the CDR3 is TGTGCCAGCAGCGTTCTCGCTTCCATTAGCACAGATACGCAGTATTTT.

This clonotype was counted between two and nine times. A much larger clone lies one base from this, so it may be a read error. This chain links TRBV20-1 with TRBJ2-3, with TRBD1 matching 7 bases. The CDR3 is 16 residues long. Germline V gene lookup returns CDR1 DFQATT and CDR2 SNEGSKA (reference sequence). This CDR3 is CCAFMITGDQTDTQYF. CDR3 in DNA: TGCTGTGCTTTTATGATTACAGGGGACCAAACAGATACGCAGTATTTT.

The CDR3 DNA sequence: TGCAGTGCCAACATACTTGGGATTGGCGGGGGCCAAGAGACCCAGTACTTC. Translation gives CSANILGIGGGQETQYF. The chain recombines TRBV20-1 with TRBJ2-5, with TRBD2 matching 7 bases. CDR1 DFQATT and CDR2 SNEGSKA come from the germline V gene (reference sequence). V shed 6 bases, J shed 1 base, and the junction held 17 bases outside the gene matches. The CDR3 is 17 residues long.

The V and J genes are TRBV5-6 and TRBJ2-4, with a possible D match to TRBD1 (5 bases). The CDR3 contains 16 residues. V lost 5 bases to trimming and J lost 1 base, with 16 bases between them. Germline CDR1 is SGHDT and CDR2 is YYEEEE. This CDR3 reads CASSEGEGFAKNIQYF. The CDR3 DNA is TGTGCCAGCAGTGAAGGGGAAGGCTTCGCCAAAAACATTCAGTACTTC.

In its sample, this clonotype was seen many times. CDR3 region: CASSFGGDGELFF. CDR3 in DNA: TGTGCCAGCAGTTTCGGTGGAGACGGGGAGCTGTTTTTT. This chain uses TRBV12-3 or TRBV12-4 with TRBJ2-2; the D is unclear. The CDR3 runs to 13 residues. Trimming left V 3 bases short and J 7 bases short, with 9 bases between.

V is TRBV5-1 and J is TRBJ2-7; 15 bases align to TRBD2. The V gene end was trimmed by 3 bases and the J gene end by 4 bases; junction bases not matched to a gene: 14. Germline values: CDR1 SGHRS, CDR2 YFSETQ. The CDR3 is 19 residues long. CDR3 sequence: CASSSELPTGLAGGYEQYF. In nucleotides, the CDR3 is TGCGCCAGCAGCTCCGAACTTCCAACGGGACTAGCGGGAGGTTACGAGCAGTACTTC.

This clonotype was seen a few times. The rearrangement links TRBV7-2 to TRBJ2-5, with 7 nucleotides matching TRBD1. This CDR3 has 16 amino acids. Per the germline V gene, CDR1 is SGHTA and CDR2 is FQGNSA. Losses at the gene ends were 6 bases for V and 4 bases for J; bases not matched to a gene: 14. The CDR3 sequence: CASSYSGTAARETQYF. The DNA for the CDR3 is TGTGCCAGCAGTTACTCCGGGACAGCGGCTCGAGAGACCCAGTACTTC.

This clonotype was seen a handful of times. V is TRBV12-3 or TRBV12-4 and J is TRBJ2-1, with 10 bases aligning to TRBD2. Trimming took 6 bases from V and 6 from J; bases not matched to a gene: 8. The CDR3 is 15 amino acids. In DNA, the CDR3 is TGTGCCAGCAGCCCGTCGCTAGCGGGAGTCAATGAGCAGTTCTTC. Translating it yields CASSPSLAGVNEQFF.

This clonotype was counted many times. The CDR3 bases are TGTGCCAGCAGTGAGGTTGGCAGGTCCTTACTACACGGTACGCAGTATTTT. Translated, it gives CASSEVGRSLLHGTQYF. This chain uses TRBV6-1 with TRBJ2-3; no clear D. This CDR3 contains 17 residues. Germline CDR1 reads MNHNS; CDR2 reads SASEGT. Trimming removed 3 bases at V and 8 bases at J, with 24 bases between.